This T cell receptor beta chain emerged from a study of cytomegalovirus exposure and HLA in healthy donors (dated by TCRdb to the late 2010s). Broadly, across the study: An earlier analysis of several hundred of the donors reported about 250 Gb of sequence data and more than 90 million unique TCR beta sequences from about 179 million T cells. About 280 gigabases of sequencing data and 91 million or so unique TCR sequences made up an early release that covered 500 to 700 HLA-typed donors. Among the roughly 400 genotyped donors, around 81% belonged to the genetic ancestry cluster associated with self-reported Caucasian donors. The study aimed to test whether cataloging public T cell receptors could reveal signatures of past pathogen exposure. The study profiled the T cell repertoires of approximately 700 subjects by immunosequencing and related them to cytomegalovirus serostatus. Besides the first cohort of hundreds of subjects, a separate validation cohort made up of 120 different subjects was used. High-throughput TCR immunosequencing, statistical association of individual TCRs with disease status, and machine learning were combined to predict cytomegalovirus infection status. A later analysis re-analyzed previously published TCR beta repertoires from approximately 670 donors and added high-resolution HLA genotyping to study TCR occurrence patterns. Rather than using new phenotypic data, the later analysis identified candidate immune exposures from TCR beta sequences and from how often those sequences occurred across donors. An earlier analysis of some 600 of the donors applied high-throughput TCR beta sequencing to assess whether each TCR beta V gene segment acted as functional or pseudogenic. Donor age, sex, ethnicity and CMV serostatus were compiled together with the repertoire data. A later genetic analysis used genome-wide SNP genotypes for about three fifths of the 666 donors, treating that subset as a discovery cohort. Every repertoire in the discovery cohort had been generated on one and the same sequencing platform. Class I and class II HLA loci were covered by the typing at four-digit resolution. Typing coverage differed by locus: A, B, C, DRB1 and DQB1 were typed in about 629-630 donors, DQA1 in roughly 500, DPA1 in 600 to 610, and DPB1 in around 490. A handful of DR-DQ haplotypes were treated as single units for association and clustering because of strong linkage in the cohort. On average, about 240,000 unique TCR beta nucleotide sequences were sequenced per donor among some 420 genotyped donors of the cohort, with roughly 19% of those sequences being non-productive. Results the study describes overall, beyond this receptor: Only TCR beta chains were sequenced in this cohort, and the absence of alpha or paired-chain data limited detectable features. A few of the identified cytomegalovirus-associated TCR beta chains were confirmed in vitro to be specific for cytomegalovirus antigens. In an earlier analysis of approximately 590 of the donors, most TCR beta V segments appeared in productive rearrangements about 87% or about 30% of the time, broadly matching IMGT annotations. Sequencing depth was assumed to be roughly uniform across donors in the presence/absence analyses, though that assumption may not hold. Immune exposure information for the cohort was limited to CMV serostatus. Strong co-occurrence of HLA alleles, especially DR and DQ, made assigning TCR associations to individual alleles difficult. V-gene and J-gene trimming of TCR beta chains was associated with a missense DCLRE1C variant in a later genetic analysis, and the association was replicated in an independent cohort. Because some donors lacked HLA typing at each locus, the association tests relied only on the typed subset. The 87-base-pair reads could not distinguish some IMGT-functional V segments, including TRBV6-2 and TRBV6-3, so those segments were excluded. While some public TCRs were present in many individuals, most TCR sequences turned up only very rarely across donors. A later genetic analysis reported fewer N-insertions in productive TCRs among donors in an Asian-associated ancestry cluster than the roughly 700-donor mean. Linkage disequilibrium might explain the correlated functional status among segregating V segments, but an unknown experimental factor could not be excluded. A cluster of highly shared sequence variants was judged likely to be a technical artifact of the sequencing pipeline. A further reported finding was that TCR beta sequences accurately predicted the HLA-A and HLA-B alleles for most subjects in the first cohort. A later analysis found that HLA-associated TCR beta chains were more clonally expanded and had lower generation probabilities than equally common non-associated chains. According to the authors, the approach could potentially be generalized to other disease states and immunological phenotypes. In a later analysis, several top co-occurrence clusters were reported to appear linked to parvovirus B19, influenza, CMV and Epstein-Barr virus. In a later analysis, around 17,000 TCR beta sequences were associated with specific HLA alleles at a false discovery rate of 0.05. The classifier was reported to diagnose cytomegalovirus status with high specificity and sensitivity in both the original and validation cohorts. In a later analysis, the rate of TCR association differed among HLA loci, with DRB1 alleles having the most associated TCRs and HLA-C alleles having the fewest. The earlier analysis of some 560 of the donors excluded 15 to 20 rarely observed V segments, including chromosome 9 orphons, because counts were too low. A later analysis found that most CMV-associated TCR beta chains appeared HLA-restricted, with HLA associations seemingly driven largely by CMV exposure. The study listed approximately 150 TCR beta chains as associated with cytomegalovirus.

The cohort comprised fewer than 700 healthy bone marrow donors. Cohort members were all nominally healthy when sampled, although unrecorded immune exposures were likely present. The donor was CMV seronegative and was included in the group of a few hundred seronegative cohort members. Each donor provided a peripheral blood sample, and peripheral blood mononuclear cells were used for TCR beta sequencing. The Qiagen DNeasy Blood Extraction Kit was used to extract genomic DNA from the blood cell samples. Libraries were made using the immunoSEQ multiplex PCR assay. The multiplex PCR relied on a mix of 60 forward primers for TCR Vbeta segments and 13 reverse primers for TCR Jbeta segments. The CDR3 region of rearranged TCR beta genes was amplified from genomic DNA by a multiplex PCR assay. The amplified TCR beta libraries were sequenced on the Illumina HiSeq System as 87-base-pair reads. The original pipeline was this. In a later analysis, some 80 million unique TCR beta chains were counted across the 690 or so repertoires, and approximately 11 million of these chains were shared by at least two donors. To remove PCR and sequencing errors, raw reads were error-corrected and collapsed into unique sequences using a nearest-neighbor algorithm that merged closely related sequences. Alignment of CDR3 sequences to IMGT reference sequences was used to assign V, D and J gene segments. Each retained sequence needed at least a six-nucleotide match to both a V gene segment and a J gene segment. A rearrangement was called productive if the CDR3 had no stop codons and remained in frame with V and J, and every other rearrangement was called non-productive. Following IMGT convention, CDR3 was defined as the stretch from the second conserved V-encoded cysteine to the conserved J-encoded phenylalanine. The earlier analysis of about 610 of the donors excluded sequences that lacked an unambiguous match to a single V gene segment. In an earlier analysis of about 590 of the donors, a V segment was called functional when productive rearrangements were above 56.7%, and segregating when the standard deviation between donors exceeded 5%. A statistical classification framework was built to diagnose cytomegalovirus status from the catalog of TCR beta chain sequences. In a later analysis, V and J genes were assigned by comparing TCR nucleotide sequences against IMGT/GENE-DB human TR gene sequences. A later analysis assigned CDR3 sequences and most-parsimonious VDJ recombination scenarios with the TCRdist pipeline. In a later analysis, each TCR beta chain was defined by its CDR3 amino acid sequence together with its V-gene family, and reads lacking a unique V-gene family were excluded. To address suspected cross-contamination and a sequencing artifact, a later analysis removed under 600 highly shared, low-generation-probability nucleotide sequences. In a later analysis, a clonal expansion index for each public chain was calculated from normalized within-repertoire ranks of inferred template counts. In a later analysis, generation probabilities were computed with a VDJ recombination model fitted to out-of-frame rearrangements, and the resulting probabilities were checked against IGoR. A later analysis scored TCR-TCR, TCR-HLA and TCR-CMV co-occurrence with hypergeometric tests, applying a repertoire-size bias correction to TCR pairs. A later analysis estimated false discovery rates by permuting HLA or CMV assignments 20 times. In a later analysis, co-occurring TCRs were grouped with DBSCAN, and TCRdist sequence similarity was added when clustering was performed within HLA-allele-positive subsets. For co-occurrence clustering, repertoires with fewer than 30,000 or more than 120,000 public chains were excluded, along with about five repertoires with anomalous nucleotide sharing. TCRdb took over this immuneACCESS table, retaining in-frame rearrangements with V and J assigned. Such tables are incomplete; in checked studies, under half of the missing clones stem from an unresolved V gene, and the remainder is unexplained. The V and J calls and clone size are taken from that table; D and trimming were inferred from the DNA. The sample data list some 150,000 clones, and 79% of these were observed just once. Of the sample, approximately 2.4% is held by the ten largest clones.

With regard to this clone: Its binding antigen is unknown. No base-level quality is on record; no much larger clone is a single base apart.

V is pruned by 3 bases and J by 6 bases, leaving 10 bases of the junction without a gene match. The CDR3 spans 15 residues, from the cysteine through the phenylalanine. Just the 45-base CDR3 DNA is kept, in frame starting at base 1. Via the germline V gene, CDR1 is SQVTM and CDR2 ANQGSEA. This receptor was identified in a woman aged 45-60 years in good health and CMV-seronegative. Here the chain combines TRBV29-1 and TRBJ2-7; TRBD2 matches 11 bases in the middle. The source material was PBMCs. The bases read TGCAGCGTTGAGGGACTAGCGGTCCCTAGGGGCGAGCAGTACTTC. It translates as CSVEGLAVPRGEQYF.